The 21 T cell receptor beta chains below were found in one sample sequenced in a study of blood T cells in healthy people across ages. Next came a second PCR, run for about 7 to 12 cycles, which used a sample-barcoded 5' primer along with a J-beta primer mix. TCRdb fed the 5' RACE reads into MiXCR, producing one record per CDR3 protein. This sample has some 1.1 million distinct CDR3 sequences, with roughly two fifths found just once. Material for sequencing was blood. The receptors were sampled from a man aged 18 to 35 in good health.

V usage is TRBV6-5 and J usage is TRBJ1-2; TRBD1 matches at 11 bases. The junction had 6 bases not matched to a gene; V was cut back by 2 bases and J by 1 base. Per germline, CDR1 MNHEY and CDR2 SVGAGI. The CDR3 consists of 17 residues. CDR3 protein: CASSYRTGGVFNYGYTF. Here the CDR3 DNA reads TGTGCCAGCAGTTACCGGACAGGGGGCGTATTTAACTATGGCTACACCTTC.

The J gene is TRBJ1-2, the V gene TRBV7-8; D unclear. Between the trimmed V and J ends, which lost 4 bases and 7 bases, there was a span of 19 bases. The CDR3 runs to 15 residues. Germline CDR1 SGHVS, CDR2 FQNEAQ. Written as DNA, the CDR3 is TGTGCCAGCAGCTCCTCGACCGACGCTGCGAGTGGCTACACCTTC. This translates into CASSSSTDAASGYTF.

This chain joins TRBV4-3 and TRBJ2-3; D is perhaps TRBD2 (7 bases). This CDR3 contains 15 residues. The germline V gene encodes CDR1 LGHNA and CDR2 YSLEER. Trimming left V 0 bases short and J 6 bases short, with 13 bases between. The CDR3 reads CASSQDQGGGDTQYF. The CDR3 DNA is TGCGCCAGCAGCCAAGATCAGGGAGGGGGTGATACGCAGTATTTT.

Comments on this clonotype: Compared with germline, one end of the junction differs, possibly owing to a read error. For the CDR3, the DNA is TGTGTCAGCAGCGTCCAGGCCCAGTCGACTGAAGCTTTCTTT. Protein sequence: CVSSVQAQSTEAFF. J is TRBJ1-1 and V is TRBV9; D is unclear. This CDR3 contains 14 residues. In germline, CDR1 is SGDLS, CDR2 YYNGEE.

The chain recombines TRBV10-2 with TRBJ2-4; the D is unclear. Germline CDR1 and CDR2: WSHSY and SAAADI. With 6 bases removed from V and 13 bases from J, the gap between germline ends came to 16 bases. The CDR3 length is 12 residues. CDR3 in DNA: TGCGCCAGCAGGGAGAGGCAGGATAAGCAGTACTTC. This codes for CASRERQDKQYF.

This sequence joins TRBV12-3 or TRBV12-4 and TRBJ2-3; D is perhaps TRBD2 (5 bases). There are 15 residues in the CDR3. The V end lost 2 bases, the J end lost 2 bases, and 11 bases lay between the germline ends. The CDR3 DNA sequence: TGTGCCAGCAGTTTATCTACGGGGTTCACAGATACGCAGTATTTT. Translated, it gives CASSLSTGFTDTQYF.

The chain has TRBV20-1 and TRBJ1-2, with D possibly TRBD1 on 6 matching bases. CDR1 DFQATT and CDR2 SNEGSKA come from the germline V gene (reference sequence). CDR3 length: 13 amino acids. V lost 5 bases and J 6 bases, leaving 16 bases between the germline ends. The CDR3 nucleotides read TGCAGTGCTGGTGACAGGTCGGCAGATGGCTACACCTTC. It is translated as CSAGDRSADGYTF.

This clonotype was seen a few times. The chain combines TRBV4-1 with TRBJ2-3; D gene ambiguous. CDR1 is MGHRA, CDR2 YSYEKL, per germline. There are 15 residues in the CDR3. V lost 2 bases and J lost 2, with 11 bases in between. Here the CDR3 DNA reads TGCGCCAGCAGCCAATTCGCTGGAACCACAGATACGCAGTATTTT. Translating gives CASSQFAGTTDTQYF.

The table lists this clonotype with many counts. The chain employs TRBV3-1 and TRBJ2-1; TRBD1 or TRBD2 may be the D gene (5 bases each). CDR1 is LGHDT and CDR2 is YNNKEL in the germline V gene (reference sequence). With 0 bases removed from V and 0 bases from J, the gap between germline ends came to 12 bases. The length of the CDR3 is 17 residues. DNA of the CDR3: TGTGCCAGCAGCCAAGATTGGGACGCGGGCTCCTACAATGAGCAGTTCTTC. Protein sequence: CASSQDWDAGSYNEQFF.

The genes are TRBV7-2 and TRBJ2-1, with D unresolved. The germline CDR1 and CDR2 sequences are SGHTA and FQGNSA. There are 19 residues in the CDR3. V dropped 2 bases and J dropped 0 bases, with 20 bases sitting between them. CDR3 loop: CASSLTGSSRLSSYNEQFF. The CDR3 nucleotides read TGTGCCAGCAGCTTAACCGGTTCTAGTCGCCTCAGCTCCTACAATGAGCAGTTCTTC.

The chain combines TRBV6-6 with TRBJ1-4; maybe TRBD1 (5 bases). Per germline, CDR1 MNHNY and CDR2 SVGAGI (reference sequence). The CDR3 runs to 14 residues. The V gene lost 8 bases and the J gene lost 4 bases, with 14 bases spanning the gap. CDR3 protein: CASRWTLINEKLFF. CDR3 nucleotide sequence: TGTGCCAGCCGATGGACACTTATTAATGAAAAACTGTTTTTT.

This clonotype appeared a few times. In DNA, the CDR3 is TGCGCCAGCAGCGCCTCCGGGACTAGCTTTAGGGGTGAGCAGTACTTC. Its protein product is CASSASGTSFRGEQYF. The genes are TRBV4-1 and TRBJ2-7; TRBD2 aligns across 9 bases. The J segment lost 7 bases and the V segment lost 5 bases, leaving 15 bases of the junction unmatched. Germline CDR1 and CDR2: MGHRA and YSYEKL. The CDR3 covers 16 residues.

This clonotype appeared a single time. The J gene is TRBJ2-3, the V gene TRBV24-1; TRBD1 might be the D (6 bases). Germline CDR1 is KGHDR and CDR2 is SFDVKD. The CDR3 loop spans 15 amino acids. V lost 6 bases and J lost 6, with 18 bases in between. DNA of the CDR3: TGTGCCACCAGTATTGGCAGGGGCGGACAGGATACGCAGTATTTT. Its translation is CATSIGRGGQDTQYF.

In regard to this clonotype: The CDR3 does not close with the conserved phenylalanine or tryptophan, likely indicating a read error. This chain uses TRBV9 with TRBJ2-5; D is possibly TRBD2 (5 bases). The CDR3 runs 13 residues. Trimming cost V 4 bases and J 5 bases, with 12 bases left between them. Germline V CDR1 and CDR2: SGDLS, YYNGEE. The CDR3: CASSLSGEETQYS. In DNA form, the CDR3 reads TGTGCCAGCAGCCTAAGTGGGGAGGAGACCCAGTACTCC.

This clonotype was picked up a small number of times. A much larger clone is a single base away; this may be a read error. This rearrangement joins TRBV6-1 to TRBJ1-2; D is ambiguous. CDR3 length: 11 residues. Germline V gene sequence: CDR1 MNHNS, CDR2 SASEGT. Trimming took off 6 bases at V and 2 bases at J, with 4 bases between the two ends. The CDR3 spells CASRENYGYTF. Here the CDR3 DNA reads TGTGCCAGCAGGGAGAACTATGGCTACACCTTC.

This clonotype was seen only a few times. This chain links TRBV12-3 or TRBV12-4 with TRBJ1-2, with D possibly matching TRBD1 (6 bases). V was clipped by 4 bases and J by 4 bases, with 13 bases between them. The CDR3 loop spans 14 amino acids. The CDR3 sequence is CASSSSGVPYGYTF. The CDR3 DNA sequence: TGTGCCAGCAGTTCGTCAGGGGTCCCCTATGGCTACACCTTC.

This clonotype was seen a few times. This sequence joins TRBV10-3 and TRBJ1-1; D gene unclear. CDR1 is ENHRY and CDR2 is SYGVKD in the germline V gene. CDR3 length: 12 residues. Trimming left V 0 bases short and J 7 bases short, with 6 bases between. CDR3 sequence: CAISESAVEAFF. The CDR3, as DNA: TGTGCCATCAGTGAGTCCGCAGTTGAAGCTTTCTTT.

The rearrangement links TRBV19 to TRBJ2-1; TRBD2 aligns across 10 bases. Germline lookup yields CDR1 LNHDA and CDR2 SQIVND (reference sequence). J gave up 9 bases and V 5 bases, and 7 bases lay outside the gene matches. This CDR3 is built from 14 residues. CDR3 DNA sequence: TGTGCCAGTAGTCCCGGGACTAGCGCCAGTGAGCAGTTCTTC. This sequence encodes CASSPGTSASEQFF.

The V call is TRBV20-1, the J call TRBJ1-2; D call uncertain. Trimming took 6 bases from V and 4 from J, leaving 12 bases between them. Germline V gene lookup returns CDR1 DFQATT and CDR2 SNEGSKA (reference sequence). The CDR3 sequence is 12 residues long. CDR3 DNA sequence: TGCAGTGCAGACCCCCTGGGCTATGGCTACACCTTC. Its protein is CSADPLGYGYTF.

The rearrangement links TRBV29-1 to TRBJ2-3; no clear D gene. Trimming shortened V by 4 bases and J by 5 bases, and 19 bases separated the two germline ends. The V gene's germline CDR1 is SQVTM and CDR2 ANQGSEA. This CDR3 region has 15 residues. This chain's CDR3 is CSVVLLPLEVDTQYF. CDR3 sequence (DNA): TGCAGCGTTGTTTTGCTACCCTTAGAAGTAGATACGCAGTATTTT.

This clonotype showed up just a few times. The CDR3 DNA reads as TGTGCCAGCAGCGCCCTTAGGGACACTGAAGCTTTCTTT. It encodes CASSALRDTEAFF. This chain connects TRBV9 to TRBJ1-1; D is ambiguous. The V end lost 3 bases, the J end lost 3 bases, and 9 bases lay between the germline ends. The CDR3 runs to 13 residues. Per the germline V gene, CDR1 is SGDLS and CDR2 is YYNGEE. The full variable domain, in which reference TRBV9 and TRBJ1-1 provide the parts outside the CDR3, is DSGVTQTPKHLITATGQRVTLRCSPRSGDLSVYWYQQSLDQGLQFLIQYYNGEERAKGNILERFSAQQFPDLHSELNLSSLELGDSALYFCASSALRDTEAFFGQGTRLTVV.